The 19 T cell receptor beta chains reported below all come from one sample, sequenced in a study of cytomegalovirus exposure and HLA in healthy donors. Measured with immunoSEQ multiplex PCR; TCRdb has only the in-frame clones, and not every one. Of over 75,000 clones in the sample, 85% were seen once. Sequencing was done on a sample of PBMCs. The receptors were gathered from a man aged 18 to 29 in good health and CMV-seropositive.

The J gene is TRBJ1-2, the V gene TRBV7-9; the match to TRBD1 covers 8 bases. Germline trimming cut 0 bases from V and 6 bases from J; bases unmatched to any gene: 6. The CDR3 runs 15 residues. CDR1 SEHNR and CDR2 FQNEAQ come from the germline V gene (reference sequence). CDR3 nucleotide sequence: TGTGCCAGCAGCTTAGCCACGGACAGGGTCCATGGCTACACCTTC. This sequence encodes CASSLATDRVHGYTF.

The V and J genes are TRBV7-9 and TRBJ2-7; TRBD1 agrees at 9 bases. The J segment lost 0 bases and the V segment lost 5 bases, leaving 8 bases of the junction unmatched. The CDR3 has 16 amino acids. The germline V gene has CDR1 SEHNR and CDR2 FQNEAQ (reference sequence). The CDR3 DNA is TGTGCCAGCAGCGTAACCGGGACAGGGACCTCCTACGAGCAGTACTTC. It yields the protein CASSVTGTGTSYEQYF.

The chain uses TRBV19 and TRBJ2-1; 8 positions match TRBD1. The CDR3 is made up of 14 amino acids. The germline CDR1 and CDR2 sequences are LNHDA and SQIVND (reference sequence). The V and J ends lost 6 bases and 4 bases, in that order; junction bases with no gene match: 5. The CDR3 protein is CASSVGQEYNEQFF. CDR3 DNA: TGTGCCAGTAGCGTGGGACAGGAATACAATGAGCAGTTCTTC. Combining the CDR3 with reference TRBV19 and TRBJ2-1 gives the whole variable domain DGGITQSPKYLFRKEGQNVTLSCEQNLNHDAMYWYRQDPGQGLRLIYYSQIVNDFQKGDIAEGYSVSREKKESFPLTVTSAQKNPTAFYLCASSVGQEYNEQFFGPGTRLTVL.

V gene TRBV27 combines with J gene TRBJ1-2; a weak D match, TRBD1 (5 bases). Trimming took 3 bases from V and 0 from J, leaving 11 bases between them. CDR3 length: 15 residues. Germline lookup yields CDR1 MNHEY and CDR2 SMNVEV (reference sequence). The DNA of the CDR3 is TGTGCCAGCAGTTTTCAGGGTGTTACTAACTATGGCTACACCTTC. Residues: CASSFQGVTNYGYTF.

This clone turned up a few times. The chain joins TRBV28 to TRBJ2-7, with D possibly TRBD1 on 6 matching bases. Germline CDR1 MDHEN, CDR2 SYDVKM. Trimming pared 5 bases from V and 6 bases from J, leaving 17 bases between. The CDR3 is 14 amino acids. The CDR3 sequence is CASSLSGTFSEQYV. CDR3 DNA sequence: TGTGCCAGCAGTCTCTCCGGGACATTCTCCGAGCAGTACGTC.

The chain has TRBV9 and TRBJ1-2, with a weak D call TRBD1 (5 bases). In germline, CDR1 is SGDLS, CDR2 YYNGEE. V was clipped by 3 bases and J by 10 bases, with 13 bases between them. The CDR3 extends over 12 amino acids. CDR3 DNA sequence: TGTGCCAGCAGCGGGGGCTTTGGGAACTACACCTTC. Amino acid sequence: CASSGGFGNYTF.

V usage is TRBV30 and J usage is TRBJ2-4; 7 bases agree with TRBD1. Germline V gene lookup returns CDR1 GTSNPN and CDR2 SVGIG (reference sequence). There are 14 residues in the CDR3. J gave up 1 base and V 0 bases, and 0 bases lay outside the gene matches. The CDR3 loop reads CAWSVQGAKNIQYF. The CDR3, as DNA: TGTGCCTGGAGTGTACAGGGGGCCAAAAACATTCAGTACTTC.

This clone was seen a handful of times. The genes are TRBV7-9 and TRBJ2-7; D possibly corresponds to TRBD1 (5 bases). From germline, CDR1 is SEHNR and CDR2 FQNEAQ (reference sequence). There are 12 residues in the CDR3. Deletions cut 5 bases from V and 5 bases from J, with 10 bases between. The CDR3 sequence is CASSLGRDEQYF. The CDR3 region has the DNA TGTGCCAGCAGCCTGGGGCGAGACGAGCAGTACTTC.

In its sample, this clone was seen once. V usage is TRBV4-1 and J usage is TRBJ2-3; D possibly corresponds to TRBD2 (6 bases). The CDR3 is 18 amino acids. V lost 0 bases and J lost 1, with 17 bases in between. CDR1 and CDR2 (germline): MGHRA, YSYEKL. DNA for the CDR3: TGCGCCAGCAGCCAAGACGAGGCAGGGTGGAGGGGCACAGATACGCAGTATTTT. Translating gives CASSQDEAGWRGTDTQYF.

The chain uses TRBV28 and TRBJ2-2, with D unclear. The V gene's germline CDR1 is MDHEN and CDR2 SYDVKM. The CDR3 has 14 residues. Trimming took off 4 bases at V and 4 bases at J, with 10 bases between the two ends. This chain's CDR3 is CASSSIAITGELFF. Here the CDR3 DNA reads TGTGCCAGCAGTTCAATCGCTATCACCGGGGAGCTGTTTTTT.

V gene TRBV28 combines with J gene TRBJ1-5; D gene unclear. CDR3 length equals 12 residues. V was pared by 6 bases and J by 6 bases, with 9 bases between. Germline V gene data show CDR1 as MDHEN and CDR2 as SYDVKM. The CDR3 loop reads CASSSGRQPQHF. The CDR3 nucleotides read TGTGCCAGCAGCAGCGGGCGTCAGCCCCAGCATTTT.

This chain connects TRBV5-4 to TRBJ2-5, with D maybe TRBD2 (6 bases). V lost 6 bases to trimming and J lost 4 bases, with 19 bases between them. The CDR3 is 15 amino acids. Germline V lookup: CDR1 SGHNT, CDR2 YYREEE (reference sequence). The CDR3 here is CASTEGGNGVETQYF. DNA of the CDR3: TGTGCCAGCACCGAGGGCGGGAATGGTGTAGAGACCCAGTACTTC.

This clone occurred a few times. The chain recombines TRBV9 with TRBJ2-3, with D tentatively TRBD2 (5 bases). Germline V gene data show CDR1 as SGDLS and CDR2 as YYNGEE. V shed 0 bases and J shed 14 bases, with 16 bases lying between them. The CDR3 runs to 13 residues. The CDR3 loop is CASSVATSGEPYF. CDR3 sequence (DNA): TGTGCCAGCAGCGTAGCTACAAGCGGAGAGCCGTATTTT.

This chain links TRBV4-1 with TRBJ2-1, with TRBD2 identical over 7 bases. Trimming cost V 4 bases and J 6 bases; bases outside gene matches: 6. Germline V gives CDR1 MGHRA, CDR2 YSYEKL. CDR3 length: 14 residues. CDR3 bases: TGCGCCAGCAGCCTACGGACTAGTTCCAATGAGCAGTTCTTC. This gives the protein CASSLRTSSNEQFF.

This clone is judged medium-sized (0.01 to 0.1%). The gene calls are TRBV6-1 and TRBJ2-7; D may be TRBD2 (5 bases). Deletions cut 3 bases from V and 2 bases from J, with 17 bases between. The CDR3 is made up of 16 amino acids. Germline V gene sequence: CDR1 MNHNS, CDR2 SASEGT. In DNA form, the CDR3 reads TGTGCCAGCAGTGATCTCCTACTAGACCCTACCTACGAGCAGTACGTC. Translating it yields CASSDLLLDPTYEQYV.

V and J are TRBV13 and TRBJ1-3; possible D gene TRBD1, 5 bases. The CDR3 has 14 amino acids. In germline, CDR1 is PRHDT, CDR2 FYEKMQ (reference sequence). Trimming took 5 bases from V and 2 from J, leaving 10 bases between them. The CDR3 coding sequence is TGTGCCAGCAGCCCCCAGGGCGCTGGAAACACCATATATTTT. Translated, it gives CASSPQGAGNTIYF.

The chain is built from TRBV4-1 and TRBJ2-7, with D possibly TRBD1 on 6 matching bases. Trimming pared 9 bases from V and 5 bases from J, leaving 20 bases between. The CDR3 length is 14 residues. Germline CDR1 reads MGHRA; CDR2 reads YSYEKL. In nucleotides, the CDR3 is TGCGCCAGTAAATGGGGGCAGGAGGAGGACGAGCAGTACTTC. Translated, it gives CASKWGQEEDEQYF.

The chain couples TRBV10-1 to TRBJ2-1; D remains unclear. The V and J ends lost 4 bases and 6 bases respectively, with 7 bases between them. There are 12 residues in the CDR3. Germline CDR1 and CDR2: WNHNN and SYGVQD (reference sequence). The CDR3 loop reads CASSGGVNEQFF. The CDR3 DNA reads TGCGCCAGCAGTGGAGGAGTCAATGAGCAGTTCTTC.

The V gene is TRBV4-1, the J gene TRBJ2-1; D perhaps matches TRBD1 (6 bases). Trimming took off 4 bases at V and 0 bases at J, with 10 bases between the two ends. This CDR3 has 15 residues. From germline, CDR1 is MGHRA and CDR2 YSYEKL. Written as DNA, the CDR3 is TGCGCCAGCAGCCCTCAGACAGGCTCCTACAATGAGCAGTTCTTC. This encodes CASSPQTGSYNEQFF.